One sample yielded the 20 T cell receptor beta chains listed below, sequenced in a study of blood T cell repertoires in COVID-19. Sequencing was performed with immunoSEQ multiplex PCR; in TCRdb, only in-frame clones are kept and a portion is missing. This repertoire shows about 120,000 clones, approximately 71% found once; its top ten account for 2% to 2.5%. Sequenced material: peripheral blood. The receptor set was obtained from a woman in her 70s with acute or convalescent COVID-19.

This chain uses TRBV3-1 (or the pseudogene TRBV3-2) with TRBJ1-2; D remains ambiguous. Germline V lookup: CDR1 LGHDT, CDR2 YNNKEL (reference sequence). The CDR3 runs 11 residues. V gave up 4 bases and J gave up 8 bases, with 8 bases separating them. Written as DNA, the CDR3 is TGTGCCAGCAGCCTATCTAGGGGCTACACCTTC. Translating gives CASSLSRGYTF.

The rearrangement links TRBV7-9 to TRBJ1-2; 7 bases agree with TRBD1. V lost 5 bases, J lost 6 bases, and 9 bases stayed unmatched. The CDR3 covers 14 residues. Germline CDR1 and CDR2: SEHNR and FQNEAQ (reference sequence). This CDR3 reads CASSHHHRGHGYTF. CDR3 DNA sequence: TGTGCCAGCAGCCACCACCACAGGGGACATGGCTACACCTTC.

The chain joins TRBV11-2 to TRBJ1-6; D may be TRBD1 (5 bases). This CDR3 is built from 12 residues. Germline V CDR1 and CDR2: SGHAT, FQNNGV. With 8 bases removed from V and 10 bases from J, the gap between germline ends came to 12 bases. CDR3 in DNA: TGTGCCAGCGCCCGTCGGGGGTCACCCCTCCACTTT. Translated, it gives CASARRGSPLHF.

This chain links TRBV5-1 with TRBJ1-1; D is possibly TRBD1 (5 bases). The V end was cut by 7 bases, the J end by 4 bases, with 14 bases between. Germline V gives CDR1 SGHRS, CDR2 YFSETQ. The CDR3 runs 13 residues. The CDR3 nucleotides are TGCGCCAGCGGGACGGGGGGAAGCACTGAAGCTTTCTTT. Translation: CASGTGGSTEAFF.

This clone turned up a few times. This chain connects TRBV4-2 to TRBJ1-2; TRBD1 is a possible D gene (5 bases). Per the germline V gene, CDR1 is LGHNA and CDR2 is YNFKEQ. This CDR3 has 14 amino acids. The V and J ends lost 4 bases and 7 bases respectively, with 16 bases between them. As DNA, the CDR3 is TGTGCCAGCAGCCCCCGACTTATGGGGGGTGGCTACACCTTC. Its protein product is CASSPRLMGGGYTF.

This sequence joins TRBV5-1 and TRBJ1-2, with 8 bases lining up with TRBD1. CDR1 and CDR2 from the germline V gene are SGHRS and YFSETQ. V lost 4 bases to trimming and J lost 4 bases; unmatched junction nucleotides: 9. This CDR3 contains 15 residues. The CDR3 DNA sequence: TGCGCCAGCAGCACGGGGGACAGGCCTCCCTATGGCTACACCTTC. It translates to CASSTGDRPPYGYTF.

The chain uses TRBV11-3 and TRBJ2-7; 13 bases match TRBD2. The CDR3 loop spans 13 amino acids. CDR1 is SGHNT and CDR2 is YENEEA in the germline V gene. J lost 7 bases, V lost 5 bases, and 2 bases had no gene match. Here the CDR3 DNA reads TGTGCCAGCAGCGCGGGACTAGCGGGGGAGCAGTACTTC. It specifies CASSAGLAGEQYF.

The CDR3 DNA reads TGCAGTGCCACCGCGCGCACTGAAGCTTTCTTT. This gives the protein CSATARTEAFF. This sequence joins TRBV20-1 and TRBJ1-1; D unresolved. The CDR3 length is 11 residues. Germline V gives CDR1 DFQATT, CDR2 SNEGSKA (reference sequence). With 6 bases removed from V and 4 bases from J, the gap between germline ends came to 9 bases.

The chain couples TRBV9 to TRBJ2-3; 8 bases line up with TRBD1. The germline V gene has CDR1 SGDLS and CDR2 YYNGEE. This CDR3 has 14 residues. V shed 4 bases and J 4 bases; nucleotides not matched to a gene: 5. The CDR3 nucleotides are TGTGCCAGCAGCCCGCGGACAGGGTCAGATACGCAGTATTTT. Translating gives CASSPRTGSDTQYF.

The count of this clone is one. The chain has TRBV3-1 (or the pseudogene TRBV3-2) and TRBJ2-1; maybe TRBD2 (7 bases). V lost 0 bases, J lost 0 bases, and 15 bases lay in between. This CDR3 has 18 amino acids. Germline V gene lookup returns CDR1 LGHDT and CDR2 YNNKEL (reference sequence). Here the CDR3 reads CASSQDLGRGPSYNEQFF. DNA of the CDR3: TGTGCCAGCAGCCAAGATCTTGGGCGGGGGCCCTCCTACAATGAGCAGTTCTTC.

This chain links TRBV7-2 with TRBJ1-4; D is unclear. Germline V CDR1 and CDR2: SGHTA, FQGNSA. This CDR3 has 15 residues. Between the trimmed V and J ends, which lost 5 bases and 5 bases, there was a span of 15 bases. CDR3 in amino acids: CASSDLGETNEKLFF. Here the CDR3 DNA reads TGTGCCAGCAGCGACCTCGGGGAGACCAATGAAAAACTGTTTTTT.

The rearrangement links TRBV27 to TRBJ1-5, with no clear D. Per the germline V gene, CDR1 is MNHEY and CDR2 is SMNVEV (reference sequence). The CDR3 length is 14 residues. V was trimmed by 3 bases and J by 2 bases, leaving 8 bases between them. CDR3 loop: CASSFGAGNQPQHF. CDR3 bases: TGTGCCAGCAGTTTCGGTGCGGGCAATCAGCCCCAGCATTTT.

This clone was seen many times. J is TRBJ1-2 and V is TRBV27; 7 bases agree with TRBD1. The trim removed 5 bases at V and 0 bases at J, leaving 6 bases unmatched. The germline V gene has CDR1 MNHEY and CDR2 SMNVEV (reference sequence). The CDR3 runs to 15 residues. CDR3 DNA: TGTGCCAGCAGTCCTAGACAGGGATCTAACTATGGCTACACCTTC. It translates to CASSPRQGSNYGYTF.

The sample holds a few counts of this clone. CDR3 sequence: CATSEGQGAGYTF. The CDR3 DNA sequence: TGTGCCACCAGTGAAGGACAGGGGGCTGGCTACACCTTC. This chain uses TRBV24-1 with TRBJ1-2; 11 bases map to TRBD1. The CDR3 is 13 residues long. Looked up from germline, CDR1 is KGHDR and CDR2 is SFDVKD. V dropped 4 bases and J dropped 7; count of bases not matched to a gene: 1.

This clone was found a few times. The chain couples TRBV6-1 to TRBJ2-5, with 8 bases fitting TRBD1. Trimming took 0 bases from V and 4 from J; bases not matched to a gene: 7. Germline CDR1 and CDR2: MNHNS and SASEGT. The CDR3 runs to 16 residues. CDR3 in DNA: TGTGCCAGCAGTGAAGCCGGCGGCCAGGGGGCAGAGACCCAGTACTTC. Its translation is CASSEAGGQGAETQYF.

V usage is TRBV10-3 and J usage is TRBJ2-5; D gene unclear. This CDR3 has 12 residues. Germline CDR1 ENHRY, CDR2 SYGVKD. Trimming cost V 3 bases and J 7 bases, with 9 bases left between them. The CDR3 nucleotides read TGTGCCATCAGTGAAACCGGTTGGACCCAGTACTTC. Its protein is CAISETGWTQYF.

The J gene is TRBJ2-7, the V gene TRBV4-1; 7 bases fit TRBD1. After removal of 4 bases from V and 1 base from J, the junction contained 7 bases not matched to a gene. Germline V CDR1 and CDR2: MGHRA, YSYEKL. CDR3 length equals 15 residues. CDR3 in amino acids: CASSLLDRLSYEQYF. In DNA, the CDR3 is TGCGCCAGCAGCCTCCTGGACAGGTTATCCTACGAGCAGTACTTC.

The sample holds a few counts of this clone. The gene calls are TRBV6-5 and TRBJ1-5, with unresolved D. The V and J ends lost 0 bases and 5 bases respectively, with 8 bases between them. The V gene's germline CDR1 is MNHEY and CDR2 SVGAGI. This CDR3 is built from 14 residues. CDR3 nucleotides: TGTGCCAGCAGTTACTCCGGGGTGGATCAGCCCCAGCATTTT. Translated, it gives CASSYSGVDQPQHF.

The chain couples TRBV14 to TRBJ1-6; D remains ambiguous. CDR3 size: 14 residues. Trimming took 0 bases from V and 10 from J, leaving 10 bases between them. Germline CDR1 reads SGHDN; CDR2 reads FVKESK. The CDR3 protein is CASSQDHIRSPLHF. The CDR3 DNA sequence: TGTGCCAGCAGCCAAGACCACATCAGATCACCCCTCCACTTT.

In this sample, this clone turned up a few times. The V and J genes are TRBV6-5 and TRBJ2-1; TRBD1 matches at 8 bases. V lost 5 bases to trimming and J lost 2 bases; unmatched junction nucleotides: 5. The V gene's germline CDR1 is MNHEY and CDR2 SVGAGI. This CDR3 contains 15 residues. CDR3 region: CASSQTGATYNEQFF. CDR3 in DNA: TGTGCCAGCAGTCAGACAGGGGCTACCTACAATGAGCAGTTCTTC.